These T cell receptor beta chains were read from a single sample in a study of post-analysis software for immune sequencing data. TCRdb reprocessed the PCR reads via MiXCR and lists one record per CDR3 protein. The table lists approximately 730,000 distinct CDR3 sequences, 25% to 30% of them singletons. The sample taken for sequencing was blood. The receptors were sampled from a girl aged 5-17 years with multiple sclerosis. CDR3s include the opening cysteine and the closing phenylalanine or tryptophan. The order of the fields is D gene, V gene, clone size, J gene, CDR3 protein, CDR3 DNA. The D gene is left open where the match is weak. For some rows the clone size is stated as once, few or many, or as a class when expanded; others skip it.

d_call: -
v_call: TRBV12-3/TRBV12-4
clone_size: -
j_call: TRBJ2-3
cdr3_aa: CASSLLGRADTQYF
cdr3_nt: TGTGCCAGCAGTCTCCTCGGGAGAGCAGATACGCAGTATTTC

d_call: TRBD2
v_call: TRBV7-2
clone_size: -
j_call: TRBJ2-1
cdr3_aa: CASSPGLAGALLFF
cdr3_nt: TGTGCCAGCAGCCCCGGACTAGCGGGGGCCTTATTGTTCTTC

d_call: TRBD2
v_call: TRBV10-3
clone_size: few
j_call: TRBJ2-5
cdr3_aa: CAISGGGTGETQYF
cdr3_nt: TGTGCCATCAGTGGGGGGGGTACAGGCGAGACCCAGTACTTC

d_call: -
v_call: TRBV5-6
clone_size: -
j_call: TRBJ2-4
cdr3_aa: CASSSPRGLAKNIQYF
cdr3_nt: TGTGCCAGCAGCTCCCCACGGGGGCTAGCCAAAAACATTCAGTACTTC

d_call: TRBD1
v_call: TRBV2
clone_size: -
j_call: TRBJ1-4
cdr3_aa: CASRPTTGLTTNEKLFF
cdr3_nt: TGTGCCAGCAGGCCCACGACAGGGTTGACAACTAATGAAAAACTGTTTTTT

d_call: -
v_call: TRBV7-9
clone_size: -
j_call: TRBJ1-5
cdr3_aa: CASSLSGGSNNQPQHF
cdr3_nt: TGTGCCAGCAGCTTATCGGGGGGGTCTAACAATCAGCCCCAGCATTTT

d_call: TRBD1
v_call: TRBV10-3
clone_size: -
j_call: TRBJ1-6
cdr3_aa: CAISATGVNSPLHF
cdr3_nt: TGTGCCATCAGTGCGACAGGGGTAAATTCACCCCTCCACTTT

d_call: -
v_call: TRBV7-2
clone_size: -
j_call: TRBJ2-7
cdr3_aa: CASSPMRGGRNSYEQYF
cdr3_nt: TGTGCCAGCAGTCCGATGAGGGGAGGCCGTAACTCCTACGAGCAGTACTTC

d_call: TRBD1
v_call: TRBV6-1
clone_size: many
j_call: TRBJ2-5
cdr3_aa: CASSPPGQGAETQYF
cdr3_nt: TGTGCCAGCAGCCCGCCGGGACAGGGGGCAGAGACCCAGTACTTC

d_call: TRBD1
v_call: TRBV18
clone_size: few
j_call: TRBJ1-4
cdr3_aa: CASSPTGPHNEKLFF
cdr3_nt: TGTGCCAGCTCACCGACAGGGCCCCATAATGAAAAACTGTTTTTT

d_call: -
v_call: TRBV11-2
clone_size: -
j_call: TRBJ2-3
cdr3_aa: CASSSRATLVFPDTQYF
cdr3_nt: TGTGCCAGCAGCTCTCGAGCGACCCTCGTGTTCCCAGATACGCAGTATTTT

d_call: -
v_call: TRBV2
clone_size: -
j_call: TRBJ2-3
cdr3_aa: CASKQLTVGTQYF
cdr3_nt: TGTGCCAGCAAGCAGCTCACAGTTGGTACGCAGTATTTT

d_call: TRBD1
v_call: TRBV12-3/TRBV12-4
clone_size: -
j_call: TRBJ2-7
cdr3_aa: CASSLRTGRWEQYF
cdr3_nt: TGTGCCAGCAGTTTGCGGACAGGTCGGTGGGAGCAGTACTTC

d_call: -
v_call: TRBV18
clone_size: -
j_call: TRBJ1-2
cdr3_aa: CASSPPTGTSYGYTF
cdr3_nt: TGTGCCAGCTCACCACCTACAGGAACCTCCTATGGCTACACCTTC

d_call: -
v_call: TRBV7-9
clone_size: few
j_call: TRBJ1-4
cdr3_aa: CASSLYTPVVLFF
cdr3_nt: TGTGCCAGCAGCTTATATACTCCCGTGGTGCTGTTTTTT

d_call: -
v_call: TRBV24-1
clone_size: -
j_call: TRBJ2-5
cdr3_aa: CATSGPSGASPRGTQYF
cdr3_nt: TGTGCCACCAGTGGTCCGTCAGGGGCGTCCCCCAGGGGTACCCAGTACTTC

d_call: TRBD2
v_call: TRBV29-1
clone_size: many
j_call: TRBJ2-5
cdr3_aa: CSVDVSGRETQYF
cdr3_nt: TGCAGCGTTGATGTGAGCGGGAGGGAGACCCAGTACTTC

d_call: -
v_call: TRBV29-1
clone_size: many
j_call: TRBJ2-3
cdr3_aa: CSVGDSTDTQYF
cdr3_nt: TGCAGCGTTGGAGACAGCACAGATACGCAGTATTTT

d_call: TRBD2
v_call: TRBV28
clone_size: few
j_call: TRBJ2-4
cdr3_aa: CASSGTSGGKNIQYF
cdr3_nt: TGTGCCAGCAGCGGGACTAGCGGGGGCAAAAACATTCAGTACTTC

d_call: -
v_call: TRBV28
clone_size: -
j_call: TRBJ2-1
cdr3_aa: CASPPKGNPYNEQFF
cdr3_nt: TGTGCCAGCCCCCCCAAAGGGAATCCCTACAATGAGCAGTTCTTC

d_call: -
v_call: TRBV6-1
clone_size: -
j_call: TRBJ1-1
cdr3_aa: CASSEWSGPSLGAFF
cdr3_nt: TGTGCCAGCAGTGAATGGTCAGGCCCTTCATTAGGGGCTTTCTTT

d_call: -
v_call: TRBV12-3/TRBV12-4
clone_size: few
j_call: TRBJ2-7
cdr3_aa: CASSGVAREQYF
cdr3_nt: TGTGCCAGCAGTGGGGTGGCTAGGGAGCAGTACTTC

d_call: -
v_call: TRBV10-3
clone_size: -
j_call: TRBJ2-7
cdr3_aa: CAISGSTGDYEQYF
cdr3_nt: TGTGCCATCAGTGGATCGACGGGGGACTACGAGCAGTACTTC

d_call: -
v_call: TRBV5-1
clone_size: -
j_call: TRBJ1-1
cdr3_aa: CASSSGRVNTEAFF
cdr3_nt: TGCGCCAGCAGCTCCGGGCGGGTGAACACTGAAGCTTTCTTT

d_call: TRBD1
v_call: TRBV7-2
clone_size: -
j_call: TRBJ2-5
cdr3_aa: CASSPGTGDRQYF
cdr3_nt: TGTGCCAGCAGCCCCGGGACAGGGGATCGGCAGTACTTC

d_call: -
v_call: TRBV7-2
clone_size: many
j_call: TRBJ2-7
cdr3_aa: CASSLTGTEQYF
cdr3_nt: TGTGCCAGCAGCCTCACCGGGACAGAGCAGTACTTC

d_call: -
v_call: TRBV10-3
clone_size: -
j_call: TRBJ2-5
cdr3_aa: CAISRTRGAYERYF
cdr3_nt: TGTGCCATCAGTCGGACTAGGGGGGCCTACGAGCGGTACTTC

d_call: -
v_call: TRBV7-8
clone_size: -
j_call: TRBJ2-7
cdr3_aa: CASSLGGDSSYEQYF
cdr3_nt: TGTGCCAGCAGCTTGGGCGGTGATAGCTCCTACGAGCAGTACTTC

d_call: -
v_call: TRBV11-1
clone_size: -
j_call: TRBJ2-1
cdr3_aa: CASSLILANWDYNEQFF
cdr3_nt: TGTGCCAGCAGCTTAATTCTGGCCAACTGGGATTACAATGAGCAGTTCTTC

d_call: -
v_call: TRBV10-3
clone_size: -
j_call: TRBJ1-4
cdr3_aa: CAISLQGEKLFF
cdr3_nt: TGTGCCATCAGCCTCCAAGGAGAAAAACTGTTTTTT

d_call: TRBD1
v_call: TRBV12-3/TRBV12-4
clone_size: few
j_call: TRBJ1-1
cdr3_aa: CASILQGATEAFF
cdr3_nt: TGTGCCAGCATCCTACAGGGGGCTACTGAAGCTTTCTTT

d_call: -
v_call: TRBV12-3/TRBV12-4
clone_size: few
j_call: TRBJ2-7
cdr3_aa: CASSQLGQPREQYF
cdr3_nt: TGTGCCAGCAGTCAACTGGGACAACCTCGCGAGCAGTACTTC

d_call: -
v_call: TRBV4-3
clone_size: many
j_call: TRBJ2-4
cdr3_aa: CASSQDRGGNIQYF
cdr3_nt: TGCGCCAGCAGCCAAGACAGGGGCGGGAACATTCAGTACTTC

d_call: -
v_call: TRBV2
clone_size: few
j_call: TRBJ1-5
cdr3_aa: CASSDSQGWSAQPQHF
cdr3_nt: TGTGCCAGCAGTGATTCCCAGGGTTGGTCGGCTCAGCCCCAGCATTTT

d_call: -
v_call: TRBV4-3
clone_size: few
j_call: TRBJ2-1
cdr3_aa: CASSQEAGEQFF
cdr3_nt: TGCGCCAGCAGCCAAGAGGCGGGTGAGCAGTTCTTC

d_call: TRBD1
v_call: TRBV27
clone_size: once
j_call: TRBJ1-2
cdr3_aa: CASSTLQGGPNYGYTF
cdr3_nt: TGTGCCAGCAGTACTCTCCAGGGGGGCCCTAACTATGGCTACACCTTC

d_call: -
v_call: TRBV7-9
clone_size: few
j_call: TRBJ1-2
cdr3_aa: CASSLQGFSYGYTF
cdr3_nt: TGTGCCAGCAGCTTACAGGGCTTCTCCTATGGCTACACCTTC

d_call: TRBD1
v_call: TRBV12-3/TRBV12-4
clone_size: few
j_call: TRBJ1-4
cdr3_aa: CASTYQGQPNEKLFF
cdr3_nt: TGTGCCAGCACTTATCAGGGACAGCCTAATGAAAAACTGTTTTTT

d_call: -
v_call: TRBV5-1
clone_size: -
j_call: TRBJ1-3
cdr3_aa: CASSPTLYSGNTIYF
cdr3_nt: TGCGCCAGCAGTCCCACACTGTACTCTGGAAACACCATATATTTT

d_call: TRBD1
v_call: TRBV20-1
clone_size: once
j_call: TRBJ1-4
cdr3_aa: CSARRTGAEKLFF
cdr3_nt: TGCAGTGCTAGACGAACAGGGGCTGAAAAACTGTTTTTT